One and the same sample provided the 14 T cell receptor beta chains below, sequenced in a study of blood T cell repertoires in COVID-19. Sequencing used immunoSEQ multiplex PCR; TCRdb keeps in-frame clones, though not all of them. The sample gives approximately 470,000 clones, over 75% of which show up once; approximately 3.2% is in the top ten. The sequenced sample was peripheral blood. The source of these receptors is a human donor in a cohort sampled during active COVID-19.

The chain combines TRBV30 with TRBJ1-2, with 9 positions matching TRBD1. CDR3 length equals 14 residues. Trimming at V came to 0 bases and at J to 3 bases, leaving 2 bases not matched to a gene. Germline V CDR1 and CDR2: GTSNPN, SVGIG (reference sequence). This CDR3 is CAWSVGTGHYGYTF. CDR3 nucleotides: TGTGCCTGGAGTGTCGGGACAGGGCACTATGGCTACACCTTC.

This clone was picked up one time. The chain joins TRBV7-9 to TRBJ1-5, with unresolved D. Germline CDR1 and CDR2: SEHNR and FQNEAQ (reference sequence). This CDR3 has 14 residues. V lost 5 bases, J lost 7 bases, and 15 bases lay in between. Written as DNA, the CDR3 is TGTGCCAGCAGCCTTCGGGATCCAGGCCAGCCCCAGCATTTT. Translation gives CASSLRDPGQPQHF.

The genes are TRBV18 and TRBJ2-4, with 7 bases lining up with TRBD1. The V and J ends lost 6 bases and 7 bases, in that order; junction bases with no gene match: 12. Germline V gene sequence: CDR1 KGHSH, CDR2 LQKENI. This CDR3 region has 15 residues. CDR3 in amino acids: CASSLGQSGVNIQYF. DNA for the CDR3: TGTGCCAGCTCCCTGGGACAGTCCGGGGTGAACATTCAGTACTTC.

About this clone itself: Additional DNA sequences in this sample encode the identical CDR3. The rearrangement joins TRBV7-9 to TRBJ2-7, with 8 bases identical to TRBD2. The CDR3 runs 14 residues. Trimming removed 6 bases from V and 2 bases from J; junction bases left unmatched: 6. Germline V gene sequence: CDR1 SEHNR, CDR2 FQNEAQ (reference sequence). CDR3: CASRDSGNPYEQYF. The CDR3 DNA reads as TGTGCCAGCAGAGATAGCGGGAACCCCTACGAGCAGTACTTC.

Here the CDR3 DNA reads TGTGCCAGCAGCTGGGTCCCGGGACTAGCGGGTTACAATGAGCAGTTCTTC. Encoded protein: CASSWVPGLAGYNEQFF. V gene TRBV7-2 combines with J gene TRBJ2-1; 12 positions agree with TRBD2. This CDR3 has 17 residues. V lost 4 bases to trimming and J lost 4 bases; unmatched junction nucleotides: 8. Germline assignment: CDR1 SGHTA and CDR2 FQGNSA.

The rearrangement uses TRBV30 and TRBJ1-2; possible D gene TRBD1, 5 bases. V lost 0 bases and J 5 bases, leaving 13 bases between the germline ends. The CDR3 has 14 amino acids. CDR1 is GTSNPN and CDR2 is SVGIG in the germline V gene (reference sequence). The CDR3 region is CAWSVAGRAYGYTF. CDR3 DNA sequence: TGTGCCTGGAGTGTAGCAGGGAGGGCGTATGGCTACACCTTC.

The rearrangement uses TRBV15 and TRBJ2-1, with 12 bases aligning to TRBD1. Trimming at V came to 4 bases and at J to 12 bases, leaving 10 bases not matched to a gene. Germline V CDR1 and CDR2: LNHNV, YYDKDF (reference sequence). This CDR3 has 15 amino acids. CDR3 amino acids: CATSKPGQGASRQFF. The CDR3 DNA follows: TGTGCCACCAGCAAGCCGGGACAGGGGGCGAGTCGGCAGTTCTTC.

J is TRBJ1-5 and V is TRBV5-1; TRBD1 matches at 8 bases. The CDR3 has 15 amino acids. V lost 4 bases, J lost 4 bases, and 7 bases stayed unmatched. Germline assignment: CDR1 SGHRS and CDR2 YFSETQ. The CDR3 spells CASSPGTGANQPQHF. In nucleotides, the CDR3 is TGCGCCAGCAGCCCTGGGACAGGCGCAAATCAGCCCCAGCATTTT.

The V and J genes are TRBV2 and TRBJ2-7; 8 bases fit TRBD2. Trimming took 3 bases from V and 1 from J; bases not matched to a gene: 5. The CDR3 length is 15 residues. CDR1 and CDR2 from the germline V gene are SNHLY and FYNNEI. CDR3 in amino acids: CASSELGGRSYEQYF. In DNA, the CDR3 is TGTGCCAGCAGTGAGCTCGGCGGGAGGTCCTACGAGCAGTACTTC.

The chain links TRBV7-2 to TRBJ1-2, with D possibly TRBD1 on 5 matching bases. V dropped 3 bases and J dropped 5 bases, with 10 bases sitting between them. The germline V gene encodes CDR1 SGHTA and CDR2 FQGNSA. The CDR3 consists of 13 residues. This chain's CDR3 is CASSLQGGYGYTF. The CDR3 bases are TGTGCCAGCAGCTTGCAGGGTGGGTATGGCTACACCTTC. Looking up the rest from reference TRBV7-2 and TRBJ1-2 gives the full variable domain: GAGVSQSPSNKVTEKGKDVELRCDPISGHTALYWYRQSLGQGLEFLIYFQGNSAPDKSGLPSDRFSAERTGGSVSTLTIQRTQQEDSAVYLCASSLQGGYGYTFGSGTRLTVV.

This clone was detected once. The rearrangement links TRBV27 to TRBJ1-2; D call uncertain. Trimming took off 3 bases at V and 2 bases at J, with 19 bases between the two ends. CDR1 is MNHEY and CDR2 is SMNVEV in the germline V gene (reference sequence). The CDR3 runs to 17 residues. CDR3 nucleotide sequence: TGTGCCAGCAGTTTGGTCCCACCGGGAAGCCCAAACTATGGCTACACCTTC. Its protein product is CASSLVPPGSPNYGYTF.

The chain joins TRBV7-3 to TRBJ2-1, with TRBD2 as a possible D gene (5 bases). Per the germline V gene, CDR1 is SGHTA and CDR2 is FQGTGA. CDR3 length: 16 residues. Trimming removed 1 base from V and 4 bases from J, with 14 bases in between. The CDR3 loop is CASSLRPTTIYNEQFF. CDR3 nucleotide sequence: TGTGCCAGCAGCTTAAGACCGACTACCATTTACAATGAGCAGTTCTTC.

This chain links TRBV3-1 (or the pseudogene TRBV3-2) with TRBJ1-3, with TRBD1 matching over 7 bases. CDR1 is LGHDT and CDR2 is YNNKEL in the germline V gene (reference sequence). The CDR3 consists of 16 residues. The J segment lost 9 bases and the V segment lost 6 bases, leaving 17 bases of the junction unmatched. CDR3 sequence: CASRPTGARKASTIYF. CDR3 in DNA: TGTGCCAGCAGACCTACAGGGGCCCGTAAGGCGAGCACCATATATTTT.

The V and J genes are TRBV3-1 (or the pseudogene TRBV3-2) and TRBJ2-4, with a weak D call TRBD2 (5 bases). V lost 8 bases and J lost 3, with 5 bases in between. Per the germline V gene, CDR1 is LGHDT and CDR2 is YNNKEL (reference sequence). The CDR3 length is 11 residues. The CDR3 here is CASAGKNIQYF. The CDR3 region has the DNA TGTGCCAGCGCGGGCAAAAACATTCAGTACTTC.